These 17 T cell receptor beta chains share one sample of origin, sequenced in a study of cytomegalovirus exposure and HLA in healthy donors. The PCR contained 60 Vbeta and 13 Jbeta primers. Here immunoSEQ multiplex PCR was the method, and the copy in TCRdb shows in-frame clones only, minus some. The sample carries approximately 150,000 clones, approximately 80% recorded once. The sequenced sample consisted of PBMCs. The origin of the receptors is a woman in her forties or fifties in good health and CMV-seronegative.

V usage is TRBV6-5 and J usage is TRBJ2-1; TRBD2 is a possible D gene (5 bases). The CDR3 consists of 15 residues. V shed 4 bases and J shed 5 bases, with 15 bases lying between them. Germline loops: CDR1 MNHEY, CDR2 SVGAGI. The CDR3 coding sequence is TGTGCCAGCAGTTCCCCTCGTAGGAGGAACAATGAGCAGTTCTTC. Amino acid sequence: CASSSPRRRNNEQFF.

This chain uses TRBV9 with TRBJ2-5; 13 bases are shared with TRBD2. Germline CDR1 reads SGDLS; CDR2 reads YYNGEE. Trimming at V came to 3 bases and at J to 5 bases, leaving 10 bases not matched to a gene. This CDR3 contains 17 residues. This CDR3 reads CASSDTSGRALGETQYF. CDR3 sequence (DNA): TGTGCCAGCAGCGATACTAGCGGGAGGGCACTTGGGGAGACCCAGTACTTC.

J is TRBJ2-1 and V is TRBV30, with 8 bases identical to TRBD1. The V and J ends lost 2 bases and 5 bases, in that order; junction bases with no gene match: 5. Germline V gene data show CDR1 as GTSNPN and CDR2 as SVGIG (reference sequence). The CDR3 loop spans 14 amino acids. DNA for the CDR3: TGTGCCTGGAGTTTAACAGGGGGGAACAATGAGCAGTTCTTC. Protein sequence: CAWSLTGGNNEQFF.

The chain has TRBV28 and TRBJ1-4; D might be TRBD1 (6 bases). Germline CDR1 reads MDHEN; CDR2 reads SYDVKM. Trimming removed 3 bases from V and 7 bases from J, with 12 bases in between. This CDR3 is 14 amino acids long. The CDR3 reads CASSLTRDTEKLFF. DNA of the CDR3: TGTGCCAGCAGTTTGACCAGGGACACTGAAAAACTGTTTTTT.

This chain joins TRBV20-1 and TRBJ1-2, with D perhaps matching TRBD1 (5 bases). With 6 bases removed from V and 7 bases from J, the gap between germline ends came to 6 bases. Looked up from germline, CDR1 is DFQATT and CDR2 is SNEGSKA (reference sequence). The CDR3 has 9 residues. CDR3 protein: CSAGGGYTF. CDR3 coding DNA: TGCAGTGCCGGGGGTGGCTACACCTTC.

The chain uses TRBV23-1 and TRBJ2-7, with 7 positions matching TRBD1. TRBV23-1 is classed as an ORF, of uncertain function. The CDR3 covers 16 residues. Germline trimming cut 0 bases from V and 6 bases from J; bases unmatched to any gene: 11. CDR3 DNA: TGCGCCAGCAGTCAATCAGGGACAGACTTGAGGTGCGAGCAGTACTTC. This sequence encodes CASSQSGTDLRCEQYF.

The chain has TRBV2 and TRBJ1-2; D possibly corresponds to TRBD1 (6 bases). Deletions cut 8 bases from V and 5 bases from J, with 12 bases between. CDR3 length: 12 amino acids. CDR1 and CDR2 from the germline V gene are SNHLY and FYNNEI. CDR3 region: CASQEGGYGYTF. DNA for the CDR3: TGTGCCAGCCAGGAAGGGGGTTATGGCTACACCTTC.

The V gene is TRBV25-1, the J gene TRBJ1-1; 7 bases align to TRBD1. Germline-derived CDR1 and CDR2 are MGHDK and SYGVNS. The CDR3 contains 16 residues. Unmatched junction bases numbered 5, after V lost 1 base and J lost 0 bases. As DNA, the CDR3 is TGTGCCAGCAGTGAATGGGGACAGAAATTGAACACTGAAGCTTTCTTT. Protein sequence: CASSEWGQKLNTEAFF.

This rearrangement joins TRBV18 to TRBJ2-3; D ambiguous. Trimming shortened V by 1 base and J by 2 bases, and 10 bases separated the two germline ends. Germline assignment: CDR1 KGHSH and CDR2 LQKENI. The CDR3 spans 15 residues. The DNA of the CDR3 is TGTGCCAGCTCACCACTAGAGATCCCCACAGATACGCAGTATTTT. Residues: CASSPLEIPTDTQYF. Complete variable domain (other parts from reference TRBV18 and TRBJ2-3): NAGVMQNPRHLVRRRGQEARLRCSPMKGHSHVYWYRQLPEEGLKFMVYLQKENIIDESGMPKERFSAEFPKEGPSILRIQQVVRGDSAAYFCASSPLEIPTDTQYFGPGTRLTVL.

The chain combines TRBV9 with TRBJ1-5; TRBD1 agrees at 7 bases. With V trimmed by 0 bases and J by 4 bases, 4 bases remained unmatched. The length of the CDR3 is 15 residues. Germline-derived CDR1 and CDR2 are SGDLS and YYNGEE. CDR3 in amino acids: CASSVDGTDNQPQHF. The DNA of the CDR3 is TGTGCCAGCAGCGTAGATGGGACAGATAATCAGCCCCAGCATTTT.

CDR3 loop: CASSLHSQGPPERQPQHF. For the CDR3, the DNA is TGCGCCAGCAGCCTCCATTCACAGGGGCCCCCAGAACGTCAGCCCCAGCATTTT. The chain uses TRBV4-1 and TRBJ1-5, with 7 nucleotides matching TRBD1. This CDR3 contains 18 residues. Trimming cost V 4 bases and J 6 bases; bases outside gene matches: 18. Germline loops: CDR1 MGHRA, CDR2 YSYEKL.

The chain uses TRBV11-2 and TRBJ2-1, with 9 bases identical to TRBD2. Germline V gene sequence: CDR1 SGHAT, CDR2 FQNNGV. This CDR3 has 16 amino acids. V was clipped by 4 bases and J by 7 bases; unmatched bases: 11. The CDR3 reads CASSSTGTSIVNEQFF. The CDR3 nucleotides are TGTGCCAGCAGCTCAACCGGGACTAGCATTGTGAATGAGCAGTTCTTC.

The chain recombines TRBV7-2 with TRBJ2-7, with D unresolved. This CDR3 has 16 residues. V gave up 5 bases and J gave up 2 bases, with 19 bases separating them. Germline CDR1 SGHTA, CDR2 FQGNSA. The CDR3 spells CASSPVQAPGPYEQYF. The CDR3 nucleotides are TGTGCCAGCAGCCCCGTTCAGGCCCCCGGCCCCTACGAGCAGTACTTC.

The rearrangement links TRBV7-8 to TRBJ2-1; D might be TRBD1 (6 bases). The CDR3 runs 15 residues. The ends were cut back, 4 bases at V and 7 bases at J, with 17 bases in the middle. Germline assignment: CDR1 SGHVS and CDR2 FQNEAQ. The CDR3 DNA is TGTGCCAGCAGCTCCCGGTCGGTGAGGGGGAATGAGCAGTTCTTC. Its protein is CASSSRSVRGNEQFF.

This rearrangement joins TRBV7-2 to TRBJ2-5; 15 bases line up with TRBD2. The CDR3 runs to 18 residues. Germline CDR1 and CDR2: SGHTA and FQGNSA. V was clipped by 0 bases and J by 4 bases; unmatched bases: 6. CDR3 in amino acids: CASSLAAGLAGGLETQYF. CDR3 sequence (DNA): TGTGCCAGCAGCTTAGCGGCGGGACTAGCGGGAGGTTTAGAGACCCAGTACTTC.

The CDR3 protein is CASSSSGGETQYF. The CDR3 bases are TGTGCCAGCAGCTCTAGCGGGGGAGAGACCCAGTACTTC. V gene TRBV7-2 combines with J gene TRBJ2-5, with 10 bases matching TRBD2. The V and J ends lost 4 bases and 4 bases, in that order; junction bases with no gene match: 0. CDR1 SGHTA and CDR2 FQGNSA come from the germline V gene. CDR3 length: 13 amino acids.

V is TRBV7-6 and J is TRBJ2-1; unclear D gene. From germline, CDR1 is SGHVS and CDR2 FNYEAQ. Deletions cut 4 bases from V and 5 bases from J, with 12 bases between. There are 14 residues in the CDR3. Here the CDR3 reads CASSSLRQNNEQFF. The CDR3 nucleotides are TGTGCCAGCAGCTCCCTTCGACAAAACAATGAGCAGTTCTTC.